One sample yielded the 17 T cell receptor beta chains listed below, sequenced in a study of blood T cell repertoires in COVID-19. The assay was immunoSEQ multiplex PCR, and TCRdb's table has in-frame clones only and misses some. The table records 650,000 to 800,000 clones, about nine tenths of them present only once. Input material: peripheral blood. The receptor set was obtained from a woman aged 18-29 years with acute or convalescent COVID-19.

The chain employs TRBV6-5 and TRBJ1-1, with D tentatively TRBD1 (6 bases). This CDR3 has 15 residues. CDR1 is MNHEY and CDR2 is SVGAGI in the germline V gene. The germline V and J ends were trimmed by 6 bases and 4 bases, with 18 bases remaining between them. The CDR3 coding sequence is TGTGCCAGCAGCCTGGGATCACGAGGGGGCACTGAAGCTTTCTTT. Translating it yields CASSLGSRGGTEAFF.

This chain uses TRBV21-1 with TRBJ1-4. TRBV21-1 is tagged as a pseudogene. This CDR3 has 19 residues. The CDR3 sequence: CASSNRGGGGASPNEKLFF. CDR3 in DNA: TGTGCCAGCAGCAATCGCGGCGGGGGGGGCGCTTCCCCTAATGAAAAACTGTTTTTT.

Here the CDR3 reads CASSYGSGGPNEKLFF. CDR3 DNA sequence: TGTGCCAGCAGTTACGGGTCGGGGGGCCCTAATGAAAAACTGTTTTTT. The chain combines TRBV6-5 with TRBJ1-4; D is possibly TRBD1 (6 bases). Germline V CDR1 and CDR2: MNHEY, SVGAGI. The CDR3 length is 16 residues. V lost 2 bases and J 3 bases, leaving 13 bases between the germline ends.

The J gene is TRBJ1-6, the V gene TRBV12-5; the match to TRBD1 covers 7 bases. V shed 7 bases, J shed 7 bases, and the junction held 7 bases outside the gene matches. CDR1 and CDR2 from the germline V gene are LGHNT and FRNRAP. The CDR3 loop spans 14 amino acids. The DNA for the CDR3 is TGTGCTAGTGTAATCGACAGGGTGAATTCACCCCTCCACTTT. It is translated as CASVIDRVNSPLHF.

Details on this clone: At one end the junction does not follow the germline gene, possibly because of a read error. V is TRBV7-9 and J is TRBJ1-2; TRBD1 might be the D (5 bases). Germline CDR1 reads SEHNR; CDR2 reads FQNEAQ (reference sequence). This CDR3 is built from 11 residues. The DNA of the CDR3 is TGTGCCTGCAGGGTTGAGGATGGCTACACCTTC. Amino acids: CACRVEDGYTF.

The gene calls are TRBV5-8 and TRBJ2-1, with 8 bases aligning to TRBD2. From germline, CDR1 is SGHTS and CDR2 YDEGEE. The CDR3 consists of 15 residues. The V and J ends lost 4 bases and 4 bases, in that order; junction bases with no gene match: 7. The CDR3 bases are TGTGCCAGCAGCCACCGACTAGCGCCGTACAATGAGCAGTTCTTC. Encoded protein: CASSHRLAPYNEQFF.

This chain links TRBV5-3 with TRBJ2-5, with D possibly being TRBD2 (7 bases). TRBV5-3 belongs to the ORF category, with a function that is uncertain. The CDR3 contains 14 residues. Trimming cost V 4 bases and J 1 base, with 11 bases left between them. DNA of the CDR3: TGTGCCAGAAGCGGCGGGGGCCTCCAAGAGACCCAGTACTTC. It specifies CARSGGGLQETQYF.

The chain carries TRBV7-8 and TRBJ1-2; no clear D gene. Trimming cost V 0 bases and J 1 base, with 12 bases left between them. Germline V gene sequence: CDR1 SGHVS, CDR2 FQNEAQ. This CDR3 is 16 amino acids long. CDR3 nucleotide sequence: TGTGCCAGCAGCTTAGCGCTGGGAGAAGATAACTATGGCTACACCTTC. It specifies CASSLALGEDNYGYTF.

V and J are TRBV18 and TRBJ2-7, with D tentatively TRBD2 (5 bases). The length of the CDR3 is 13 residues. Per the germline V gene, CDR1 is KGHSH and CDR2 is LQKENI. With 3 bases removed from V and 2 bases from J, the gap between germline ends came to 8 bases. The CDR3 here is CASSPGNTYEQYF. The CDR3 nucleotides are TGTGCCAGCTCACCCGGGAACACCTACGAGCAGTACTTC.

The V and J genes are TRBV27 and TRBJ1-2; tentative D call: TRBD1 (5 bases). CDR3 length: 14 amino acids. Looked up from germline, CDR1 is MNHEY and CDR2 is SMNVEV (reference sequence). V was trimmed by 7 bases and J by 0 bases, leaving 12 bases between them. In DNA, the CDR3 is TGTGCCAGCATGGGAAGGACACCTAACTATGGCTACACCTTC. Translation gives CASMGRTPNYGYTF.

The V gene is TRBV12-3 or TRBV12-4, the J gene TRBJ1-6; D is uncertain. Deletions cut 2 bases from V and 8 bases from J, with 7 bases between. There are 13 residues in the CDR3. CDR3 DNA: TGTGCCAGCAGTTTACAGGTTGATTCACCCCTCCACTTT. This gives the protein CASSLQVDSPLHF.

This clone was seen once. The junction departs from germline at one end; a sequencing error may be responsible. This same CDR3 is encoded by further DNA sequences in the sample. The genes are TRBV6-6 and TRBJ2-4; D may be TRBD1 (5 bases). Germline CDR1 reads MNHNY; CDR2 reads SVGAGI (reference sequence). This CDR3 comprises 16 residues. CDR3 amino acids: CASSYSKTGQGTIQYF. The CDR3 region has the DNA TGCGCCAGCAGTTACTCGAAAACTGGTCAGGGAACCATTCAGTACTTC.

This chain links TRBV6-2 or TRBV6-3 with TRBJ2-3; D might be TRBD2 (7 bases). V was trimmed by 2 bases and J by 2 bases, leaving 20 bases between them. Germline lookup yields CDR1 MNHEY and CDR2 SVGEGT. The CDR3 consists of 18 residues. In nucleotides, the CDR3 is TGTGCCAGCAGTTACGGGGACCTGCGGGGGCCTTTCACAGATACGCAGTATTTT. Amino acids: CASSYGDLRGPFTDTQYF.

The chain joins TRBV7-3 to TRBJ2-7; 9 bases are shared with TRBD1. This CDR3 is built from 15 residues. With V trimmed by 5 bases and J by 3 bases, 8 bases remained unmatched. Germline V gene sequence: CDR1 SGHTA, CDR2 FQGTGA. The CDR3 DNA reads TGTGCCAGCAGCCCGGAGACAGGGGGGGACTACGAGCAGTACTTC. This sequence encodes CASSPETGGDYEQYF. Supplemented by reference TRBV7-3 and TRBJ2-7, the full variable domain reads GAGVSQTPSNKVTEKGKYVELRCDPISGHTALYWYRQSLGQGPEFLIYFQGTGAADDSGLPNDRFFAVRPEGSVSTLKIQRTERGDSAVYLCASSPETGGDYEQYFGPGTRLTVT.

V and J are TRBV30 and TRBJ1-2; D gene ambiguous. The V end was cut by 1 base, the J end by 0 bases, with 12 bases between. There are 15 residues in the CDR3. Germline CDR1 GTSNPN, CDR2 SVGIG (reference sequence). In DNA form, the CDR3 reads TGTGCCTGGAGTGCAAGACTCGGAGCTAACTATGGCTACACCTTC. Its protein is CAWSARLGANYGYTF.

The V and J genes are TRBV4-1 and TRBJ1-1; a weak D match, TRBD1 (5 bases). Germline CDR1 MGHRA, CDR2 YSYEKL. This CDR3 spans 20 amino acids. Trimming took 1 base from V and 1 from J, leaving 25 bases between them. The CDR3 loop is CASSQGIGLETEEWNTEAFF. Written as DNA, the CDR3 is TGCGCCAGCAGCCAAGGTATAGGGCTGGAGACAGAGGAATGGAACACTGAAGCTTTCTTT.

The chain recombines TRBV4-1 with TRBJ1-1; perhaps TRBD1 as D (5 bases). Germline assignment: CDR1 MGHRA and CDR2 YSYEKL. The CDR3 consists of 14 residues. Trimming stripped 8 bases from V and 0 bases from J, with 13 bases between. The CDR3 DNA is TGCGCCAGCGGAGGGGTAGGGATGAACACTGAAGCTTTCTTT. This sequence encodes CASGGVGMNTEAFF.